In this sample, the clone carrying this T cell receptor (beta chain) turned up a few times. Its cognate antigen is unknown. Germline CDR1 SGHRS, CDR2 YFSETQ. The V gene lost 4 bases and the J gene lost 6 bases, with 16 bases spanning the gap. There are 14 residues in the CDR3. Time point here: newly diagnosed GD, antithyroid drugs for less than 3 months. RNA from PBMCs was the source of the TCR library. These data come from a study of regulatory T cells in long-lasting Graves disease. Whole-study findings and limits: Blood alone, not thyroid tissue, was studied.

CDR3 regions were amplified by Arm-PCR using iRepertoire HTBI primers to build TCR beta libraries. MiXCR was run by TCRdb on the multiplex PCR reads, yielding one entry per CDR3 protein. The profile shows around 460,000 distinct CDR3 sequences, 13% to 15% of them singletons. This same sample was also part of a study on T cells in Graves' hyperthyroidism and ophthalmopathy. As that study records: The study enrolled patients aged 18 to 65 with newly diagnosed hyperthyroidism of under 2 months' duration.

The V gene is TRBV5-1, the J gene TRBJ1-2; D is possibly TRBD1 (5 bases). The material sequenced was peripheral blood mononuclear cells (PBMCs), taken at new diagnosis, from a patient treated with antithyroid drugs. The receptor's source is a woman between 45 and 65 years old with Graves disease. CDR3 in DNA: TGCGCCAGCAGCCAGGGAGGGAGCCGGGATGGCTACACCTTC. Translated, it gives CASSQGGSRDGYTF. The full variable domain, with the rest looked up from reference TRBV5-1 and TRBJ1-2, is KAGVTQTPRYLIKTRGQQVTLSCSPISGHRSVSWYQQTPGQGLQFLFEYFSETQRNKGNFPGRFSGRQFSNSRSEMNVSTLELGDSALYLCASSQGGSRDGYTFGSGTRLTVV.